The entry that follows covers one TCR beta chain sequence. These data belong to a study of cytotoxic CD8 clonotypes in ibrutinib-treated CLL. Depths of 1 in 200,000 to 1 in 1 million T cells were the sequencing target. Assay: immunoSEQ multiplex PCR; the TCRdb copy retains only in-frame clones and omits some. The sample consists of fewer than 35,000 clones, 85% of them appearing once. Source: PBMCs, taken after 24 months of ibrutinib treatment. The receptor was derived from a human donor with chronic lymphocytic leukemia.

CDR3 coding DNA: TGCAGCGTGCAGGACTCAGCGAATTCACCCCTCCACTTT. Translating it yields CSVQDSANSPLHF. The rearrangement uses TRBV29-1 and TRBJ1-6; D remains unclear. Trimming left V 6 bases short and J 7 bases short, with 13 bases between. CDR3 length equals 13 residues. CDR1 SQVTM and CDR2 ANQGSEA come from the germline V gene.